The sequence of this T cell receptor beta chain was determined in a study of T cell repertoires in ileal Crohn's disease. Sequenced by immunoSEQ multiplex PCR; TCRdb stores in-frame clones only, minus some. The sample has 6,000 or so clones, approximately 88% seen once. Lamina propria lymphocytes from surgical specimens were isolated on a density gradient before sorting. Germline lookup yields CDR1 SEHNR and CDR2 FQNEAQ (reference sequence). Trimming pared 0 bases from V and 2 bases from J, leaving 18 bases between. CDR3 size: 18 residues. The V gene is TRBV7-9, the J gene TRBJ2-3, with D possibly being TRBD1 (5 bases). The TCR originated in an adult with Crohn's disease. Some clones in this sample may be carry-over from other donors' samples. The sample taken for sequencing was CD4+ T cells from ileum. The CDR3 spells CASSLAAGPSRFTDTQYF. In nucleotides, the CDR3 is TGTGCCAGCAGCTTAGCGGCAGGGCCATCTAGATTCACAGATACGCAGTATTTT.